This T cell receptor (beta chain) was retrieved from a study of technical replicates of blood from several donors. This clone is a singleton in its sample. TCRdb's table, derived via immunoSEQ multiplex PCR, lists solely in-frame clones and lacks some. The sample includes some 14,000 clones, 79% of them seen just once. Trimming pared 6 bases from V and 4 bases from J, leaving 17 bases between. The CDR3 is 15 amino acids. The germline V gene has CDR1 MNHEY and CDR2 SMNVEV (reference sequence). This clonotype was obtained from a human donor in good health. The sample taken for sequencing was PBMCs. The chain combines TRBV27 with TRBJ2-3, with a tentative D call TRBD1 (6 bases). CDR3 amino acids: CASRATGLAADTQYF. For the CDR3, the DNA is TGTGCCAGCAGAGCCACAGGGCTCGCGGCAGATACGCAGTATTTT.